Listed below are T cell receptor beta chains from one sample, sequenced in a study of T-cell reconstitution after alpha-beta-depleted transplantation in children. MiXCR was run by TCRdb on the PCR reads, yielding one entry per CDR3 protein. The table lists approximately 640,000 distinct CDR3 sequences, roughly 15% of them singletons. The sequencing here drew on PBMCs from the stem cell graft donor, taken from the stem cell graft. These receptors were collected from a human donor who donated a stem cell graft to a child with acute myeloid leukemia. Both conserved end residues are part of each CDR3. D genes are given only for firm matches. A row's size may be missing; if present it is once, few, many or a size class.

d_call: NA; clone_size: few; v_call: TRBV7-8; j_call: TRBJ1-1; cdr3_aa: CASSSSPGVNTEAFF; cdr3_nt: TGTGCCAGCAGCTCCTCACCGGGGGTAAACACTGAAGCTTTCTTT
d_call: TRBD1; clone_size: many; v_call: TRBV29-1; j_call: TRBJ2-1; cdr3_aa: CSVLGDRENEQFF; cdr3_nt: TGCAGCGTACTTGGGGACAGAGAGAATGAGCAGTTCTTC
d_call: TRBD2; clone_size: few; v_call: TRBV10-3; j_call: TRBJ2-2; cdr3_aa: CAITGGLARTGELFF; cdr3_nt: TGTGCCATCACCGGGGGACTAGCACGCACCGGGGAGCTGTTTTTT
d_call: NA; clone_size: many; v_call: TRBV5-1; j_call: TRBJ1-1; cdr3_aa: CASSYRRGQNTEAFF; cdr3_nt: TGTGCCAGCAGTTACCGCAGGGGCCAGAACACTGAAGCTTTCTTT
d_call: NA; clone_size: NA; v_call: TRBV7-8; j_call: TRBJ2-3; cdr3_aa: CASGLGPNLQYF; cdr3_nt: TGTGCCAGCGGCTTAGGACCCAACTTGCAGTATTTT
d_call: NA; clone_size: NA; v_call: TRBV11-2; j_call: TRBJ1-4; cdr3_aa: CASSPRQAPYSTNEKLFF; cdr3_nt: TGTGCCAGCAGCCCCCGACAGGCGCCCTATTCAACTAATGAAAAACTGTTTTTT
d_call: NA; clone_size: many; v_call: TRBV6-6; j_call: TRBJ2-1; cdr3_aa: CASSSVRQGGYNEQFF; cdr3_nt: TGTGCCAGCAGTTCAGTGAGGCAGGGGGGTTACAATGAGCAGTTCTTC
d_call: NA; clone_size: NA; v_call: TRBV12-3/TRBV12-4; j_call: TRBJ1-2; cdr3_aa: CASKRGYGYTF; cdr3_nt: TGTGCCAGCAAGAGAGGATATGGCTACACCTTC
d_call: NA; clone_size: few; v_call: TRBV12-3/TRBV12-4; j_call: TRBJ2-3; cdr3_aa: CASSLAGTTSTDTQYF; cdr3_nt: TGTGCCAGCAGTTTAGCCGGGACAACTAGCACAGATACGCAGTATTTT
d_call: NA; clone_size: few; v_call: TRBV9; j_call: TRBJ2-1; cdr3_aa: CASSVGGGDYNEQFF; cdr3_nt: TGTGCCAGCAGCGTAGGAGGTGGGGACTACAATGAGCAGTTCTTC
d_call: TRBD1; clone_size: many; v_call: TRBV20-1; j_call: TRBJ2-7; cdr3_aa: CSAMRQGFGEQYF; cdr3_nt: TGCAGTGCTATGAGACAGGGCTTTGGCGAGCAGTACTTC
d_call: NA; clone_size: NA; v_call: TRBV4-3; j_call: TRBJ1-4; cdr3_aa: CASSQRQLLRELINEKLFF; cdr3_nt: TGCGCCAGCAGCCAGCGACAGTTACTGAGGGAACTAATCAATGAAAAACTGTTTTTT
d_call: TRBD1; clone_size: few; v_call: TRBV12-3/TRBV12-4; j_call: TRBJ2-1; cdr3_aa: CASRTSGTAPNEQFF; cdr3_nt: TGTGCCAGCAGGACATCCGGGACAGCCCCCAATGAGCAGTTCTTC
d_call: NA; clone_size: once; v_call: TRBV30; j_call: TRBJ1-5; cdr3_aa: CAWSFGDSRQPQHF; cdr3_nt: TGTGCCTGGAGTTTTGGGGACTCCAGGCAGCCCCAGCATTTT
d_call: NA; clone_size: few; v_call: TRBV5-1; j_call: TRBJ2-7; cdr3_aa: CASGPWAGDYEQYF; cdr3_nt: TGCGCCAGCGGACCCTGGGCAGGAGACTACGAGCAGTACTTC
d_call: NA; clone_size: many; v_call: TRBV6-1; j_call: TRBJ2-7; cdr3_aa: CASRRAVFYEQYF; cdr3_nt: TGTGCCAGCAGGAGGGCGGTTTTCTACGAGCAGTACTTC
d_call: NA; clone_size: NA; v_call: TRBV28; j_call: TRBJ1-5; cdr3_aa: CASSPLPQPQHF; cdr3_nt: TGTGCCAGCAGTCCCCTCCCTCAGCCCCAGCATTTT
d_call: TRBD1; clone_size: few; v_call: TRBV20-1; j_call: TRBJ2-7; cdr3_aa: CSARVLHRDRGYEQYF; cdr3_nt: TGCAGTGCTAGAGTCCTCCACCGGGACAGGGGCTACGAGCAGTACTTC
d_call: NA; clone_size: NA; v_call: TRBV5-6; j_call: TRBJ2-7; cdr3_aa: CASSGDKYEQYF; cdr3_nt: TGTGCCAGCAGCGGGGACAAGTACGAGCAGTACTTC
d_call: NA; clone_size: many; v_call: TRBV20-1; j_call: TRBJ1-1; cdr3_aa: CSARGVPGTTEAFF; cdr3_nt: TGCAGTGCTAGAGGGGTTCCGGGGACCACTGAAGCTTTCTTT
d_call: NA; clone_size: many; v_call: TRBV6-5; j_call: TRBJ1-2; cdr3_aa: CASSYSKEGTNYGYTF; cdr3_nt: TGTGCCAGCAGTTACTCGAAAGAGGGGACCAACTATGGCTACACCTTC
d_call: TRBD1; clone_size: NA; v_call: TRBV15; j_call: TRBJ1-6; cdr3_aa: CATSRARDRRNSPLHF; cdr3_nt: TGTGCCACCAGCAGAGCCAGGGACAGGCGAAATTCCCCCCTCCACTTT
d_call: TRBD1; clone_size: many; v_call: TRBV15; j_call: TRBJ1-1; cdr3_aa: CATSSRGQGNTEAFF; cdr3_nt: TGTGCCACCAGCAGTAGAGGACAGGGGAACACTGAAGCTTTCTTT
d_call: NA; clone_size: many; v_call: TRBV20-1; j_call: TRBJ1-1; cdr3_aa: CSARWGGRNTEAFF; cdr3_nt: TGCAGTGCTAGGTGGGGGGGGAGGAACACTGAAGCTTTCTTT
d_call: NA; clone_size: few; v_call: TRBV6-1; j_call: TRBJ1-1; cdr3_aa: CASSESGPGEAFF; cdr3_nt: TGTGCCAGCAGTGAAAGTGGGCCAGGGGAAGCTTTCTTT
d_call: TRBD2; clone_size: few; v_call: TRBV20-1; j_call: TRBJ2-1; cdr3_aa: CSAGGSQTSGGPTEQFF; cdr3_nt: TGCAGTGCTGGGGGATCGCAGACTAGCGGGGGGCCGACTGAGCAGTTCTTC
d_call: NA; clone_size: many; v_call: TRBV20-1; j_call: TRBJ2-2; cdr3_aa: CSATPGNTGELFF; cdr3_nt: TGCAGTGCTACCCCCGGGAACACCGGGGAGCTGTTTTTT
d_call: NA; clone_size: many; v_call: TRBV12-3/TRBV12-4; j_call: TRBJ1-5; cdr3_aa: CASSLGQYSNQPQHF; cdr3_nt: TGTGCCAGCAGTTTGGGGCAATATAGCAATCAGCCCCAGCATTTT
d_call: TRBD1; clone_size: NA; v_call: TRBV4-3; j_call: TRBJ2-1; cdr3_aa: CASSQEGTAYNEQFF; cdr3_nt: TGCGCCAGCAGCCAAGAGGGGACAGCCTACAATGAGCAGTTCTTC
d_call: TRBD2; clone_size: NA; v_call: TRBV5-5; j_call: TRBJ2-3; cdr3_aa: CASSSGGTRFFTDTQYF; cdr3_nt: TGTGCCAGCAGTTCGGGGGGGACGAGATTCTTCACAGATACGCAGTATTTT
d_call: TRBD2; clone_size: many; v_call: TRBV15; j_call: TRBJ2-1; cdr3_aa: CATSRRGGTYNEQFF; cdr3_nt: TGTGCCACCAGCAGGCGCGGGGGGACCTACAATGAGCAGTTCTTC
d_call: TRBD1; clone_size: many; v_call: TRBV20-1; j_call: TRBJ2-5; cdr3_aa: CSARGQGETQYF; cdr3_nt: TGCAGTGCTAGAGGACAGGGAGAGACCCAGTACTTC
d_call: NA; clone_size: NA; v_call: TRBV9; j_call: TRBJ2-2; cdr3_aa: CASSAVGGELFF; cdr3_nt: TGTGCCAGCAGCGCGGTGGGCGGGGAGCTGTTTTTT
d_call: NA; clone_size: many; v_call: TRBV20-1; j_call: TRBJ2-7; cdr3_aa: CSARGPTGRDYEQYF; cdr3_nt: TGCAGTGCTAGGGGACCAACCGGCAGGGACTACGAGCAGTACTTC
d_call: TRBD2; clone_size: few; v_call: TRBV20-1; j_call: TRBJ2-7; cdr3_aa: CSARSGGITYEQYF; cdr3_nt: TGCAGTGCTAGAAGCGGGGGGATCACCTACGAGCAGTACTTC
d_call: NA; clone_size: many; v_call: TRBV6-5; j_call: TRBJ2-7; cdr3_aa: CASSYVNRDTYEQYF; cdr3_nt: TGTGCCAGCAGTTACGTAAACAGGGACACCTACGAGCAGTACTTC
d_call: NA; clone_size: few; v_call: TRBV5-1; j_call: TRBJ2-5; cdr3_aa: CASGSTLQETQYF; cdr3_nt: TGCGCCAGCGGCTCAACCCTCCAAGAGACCCAGTACTTC
d_call: TRBD1; clone_size: few; v_call: TRBV20-1; j_call: TRBJ1-2; cdr3_aa: CSASQRQGALKGYTF; cdr3_nt: TGCAGTGCTAGCCAGAGACAGGGGGCGCTAAAAGGCTACACCTTC
d_call: NA; clone_size: few; v_call: TRBV12-3/TRBV12-4; j_call: TRBJ1-4; cdr3_aa: CASSVRARGEKLFF; cdr3_nt: TGTGCCAGCAGCGTCCGGGCGCGAGGTGAAAAACTGTTTTTT
d_call: NA; clone_size: many; v_call: TRBV5-5; j_call: TRBJ1-5; cdr3_aa: CASSLAPSPFNQPQHF; cdr3_nt: TGTGCCAGCAGCTTGGCTCCGTCGCCCTTCAATCAGCCCCAGCATTTT
d_call: NA; clone_size: few; v_call: TRBV7-2; j_call: TRBJ2-3; cdr3_aa: CASRGLGTDTQYF; cdr3_nt: TGTGCCAGCAGGGGGCTGGGCACAGATACGCAGTATTTT
d_call: NA; clone_size: few; v_call: TRBV25-1; j_call: TRBJ1-1; cdr3_aa: CASTEGRYTEAFF; cdr3_nt: TGTGCCAGCACCGAGGGGCGGTACACTGAAGCTTTCTTT
d_call: NA; clone_size: few; v_call: TRBV4-2; j_call: TRBJ1-4; cdr3_aa: CASSQAPASGEKLFF; cdr3_nt: TGTGCCAGCAGCCAAGCACCGGCCTCAGGCGAAAAACTGTTTTTT
d_call: NA; clone_size: NA; v_call: TRBV20-1; j_call: TRBJ1-2; cdr3_aa: CSARDALGMGAEYGYTF; cdr3_nt: TGCAGTGCTAGAGATGCTTTGGGTATGGGGGCGGAGTATGGCTACACCTTC
d_call: NA; clone_size: NA; v_call: TRBV7-6; j_call: TRBJ2-6; cdr3_aa: CASSLEFSGANVLTF; cdr3_nt: TGTGCCAGCAGCCTAGAATTTTCTGGGGCCAACGTCCTGACTTTC
d_call: TRBD2; clone_size: many; v_call: TRBV7-2; j_call: TRBJ2-3; cdr3_aa: CASSLRGGTIPTDTQYF; cdr3_nt: TGTGCCAGCAGCTTACGGGGGGGAACGATTCCAACAGATACGCAGTATTTT
d_call: NA; clone_size: many; v_call: TRBV20-1; j_call: TRBJ1-5; cdr3_aa: CSSSEESNQPQHF; cdr3_nt: TGCAGTTCATCGGAGGAGAGCAATCAGCCCCAGCATTTT
d_call: NA; clone_size: many; v_call: TRBV12-3/TRBV12-4; j_call: TRBJ1-5; cdr3_aa: CASTLSGSNQPQHF; cdr3_nt: TGTGCCAGCACCCTTTCAGGGAGCAATCAGCCCCAGCATTTT
d_call: NA; clone_size: many; v_call: TRBV5-1; j_call: TRBJ2-3; cdr3_aa: CASSLAVALRADTQYF; cdr3_nt: TGCGCCAGCAGCTTGGCCGTGGCTCTCCGGGCAGATACGCAGTATTTT
d_call: NA; clone_size: few; v_call: TRBV28; j_call: TRBJ2-5; cdr3_aa: CASSLSSGRTPETQYF; cdr3_nt: TGTGCCAGCAGTTTATCATCTGGTAGGACACCAGAGACCCAGTACTTC
d_call: NA; clone_size: NA; v_call: TRBV10-1; j_call: TRBJ2-5; cdr3_aa: CASSESKGRGETQYF; cdr3_nt: TGCGCCAGCAGTGAGTCGAAAGGGAGAGGGGAGACCCAGTACTTC